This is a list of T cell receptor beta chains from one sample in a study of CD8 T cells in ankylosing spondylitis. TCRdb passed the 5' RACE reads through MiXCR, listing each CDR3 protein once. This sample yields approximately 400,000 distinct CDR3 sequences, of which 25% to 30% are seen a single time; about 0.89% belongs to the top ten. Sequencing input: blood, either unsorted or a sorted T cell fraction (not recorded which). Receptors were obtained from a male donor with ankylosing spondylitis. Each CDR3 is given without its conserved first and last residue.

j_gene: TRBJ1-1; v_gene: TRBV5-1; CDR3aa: ASSLNQFGDNTEAF
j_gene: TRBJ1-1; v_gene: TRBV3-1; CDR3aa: ASSQVPRGQTEAF
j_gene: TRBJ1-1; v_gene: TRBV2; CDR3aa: ASSDFGEAF
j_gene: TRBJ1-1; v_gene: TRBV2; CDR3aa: ASSSRGGRTEAF
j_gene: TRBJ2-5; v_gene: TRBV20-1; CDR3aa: SARWTDQETQY
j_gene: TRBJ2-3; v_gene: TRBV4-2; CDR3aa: ASSQDGSGALTDTQY
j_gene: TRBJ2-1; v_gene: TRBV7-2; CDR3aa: ASSLVPPNEQF
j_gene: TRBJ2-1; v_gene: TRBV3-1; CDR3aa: ASSQTGTYSNEQF
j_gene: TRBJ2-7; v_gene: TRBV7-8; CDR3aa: ASSTSTSGTSYEQY
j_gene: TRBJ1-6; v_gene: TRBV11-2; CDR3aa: ASSSRQNNNSPLH
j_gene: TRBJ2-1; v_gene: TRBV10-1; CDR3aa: ASPGTSGRAWDDEQF
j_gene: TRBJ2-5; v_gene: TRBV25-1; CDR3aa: ASSDWGAETQY
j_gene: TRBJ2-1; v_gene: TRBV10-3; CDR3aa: AINPTGYNEQF
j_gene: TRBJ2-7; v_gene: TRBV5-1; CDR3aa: ASSPGTGTYEQY
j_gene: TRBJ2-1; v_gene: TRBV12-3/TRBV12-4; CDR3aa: ASSFSPSGRGDNEQF
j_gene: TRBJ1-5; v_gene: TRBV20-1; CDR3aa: SARDLRGQGNQPQH
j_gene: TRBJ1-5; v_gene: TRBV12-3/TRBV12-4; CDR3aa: ASSFEGGLSQPQH
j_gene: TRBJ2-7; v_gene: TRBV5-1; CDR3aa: ASSLAGGGLYEQY
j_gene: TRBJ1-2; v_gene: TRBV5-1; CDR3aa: ASSLAGGDGYT
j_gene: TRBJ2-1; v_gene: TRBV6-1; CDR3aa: ASSVGGSRNEQF
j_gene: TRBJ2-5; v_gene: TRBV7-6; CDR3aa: ASSLRGLADEETQY
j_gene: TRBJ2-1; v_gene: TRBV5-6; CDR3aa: ASSKVTGTGYNEQF
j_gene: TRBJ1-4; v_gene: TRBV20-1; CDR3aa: SAMALNEKLF